The rows below give T cell receptor beta chains drawn from one sample of a study of shared clonotypes between healthy human individuals. Sequenced by immunoSEQ multiplex PCR; TCRdb stores in-frame clones only, minus some. There are a few million clones in the sample; 93% occur only once, and 0.39% lies in the top ten. Sample: naive CD4+ T cells from PBMCs. Receptors originate from a young man in good health. Some clones in this sample may be carry-over from other donors' samples. CDR3s include the opening cysteine and the closing phenylalanine or tryptophan. A D gene is named only where the DNA matches it firmly. Clone size is given for some rows only: seen once, a few or many times, or a class if the clone is expanded.

TRBJ2-5 | . | TRBV5-1 | . | TGCGCCAGCAGCTCGGGACGGGTCCAAGAGACCCAGTACTTC | CASSSGRVQETQYF
TRBJ2-2 | TRBD2 | TRBV5-1 | . | TGCGCCAGCAGCTTGGAGGCTAGCGGGAGTACCGGGGAGCTGTTTTTT | CASSLEASGSTGELFF
TRBJ2-5 | TRBD2 | TRBV5-1 | . | TGCGCCAGCAGCCGTGGGGAGGGCGAGACCCAGTACTTC | CASSRGEGETQYF
TRBJ2-3 | . | TRBV19 | once | TGTGCCAGTAGTATCGGGGGCGCAGATACGCAGTATTTT | CASSIGGADTQYF
TRBJ2-2 | TRBD2 | TRBV28 | . | TGTGCCAGCAGGCCGACGGGAGGGACGGGGAACACCGGGGAGCTGTTTTTT | CASRPTGGTGNTGELFF
TRBJ1-2 | TRBD1 | TRBV11-2 | . | TGTGCCAGCAGCTTGGGCAGGGGGAACTATGGCTACACCTTC | CASSLGRGNYGYTF
TRBJ1-5 | . | TRBV2 | few | TGTGCCAGCAGTGGGTTTTTCAGGGACAATCAGCCCCAGCATTTT | CASSGFFRDNQPQHF
TRBJ2-5 | TRBD2 | TRBV7-6 | . | TGTGCCAGCAGCTTACTAGCGGGAGGCGGGGAGACCCAGTACTTC | CASSLLAGGGETQYF
TRBJ1-5 | . | TRBV29-1 | . | TGCAGCGTCTGGGGGGCGGGTCAGCCCCAGCATTTT | CSVWGAGQPQHF
TRBJ2-4 | . | TRBV11-2 | . | TGTGCCAGCAGCTCTCTGCAAGAATTGGAAAACATTCAGTACTTC | CASSSLQELENIQYF
TRBJ1-2 | . | TRBV7-3 | once | TGTGCCAGCAGTCGGGGGGATAACTATGGCTACACCTTC | CASSRGDNYGYTF
TRBJ2-1 | . | TRBV9 | . | TGTGCCAGCAGCGTCTGGTCGGTCGCCTCCTACAATGAGCAGTTCTTC | CASSVWSVASYNEQFF